The clone carrying this T cell receptor beta chain was detected only once. The data are from a study of shared clonotypes between healthy human individuals. Overall study context: The study enrolled a couple of women and three men aged 18 to 49.

Germline assignment: CDR1 MNHEY and CDR2 SMNVEV (reference sequence). The ends lost 0 bases at V and 7 bases at J; junction bases unmatched: 7. There are 16 residues in the CDR3. Donors comprised healthy HIV-negative adults lacking recent acute infections or vaccinations. TCRdb keeps only in-frame clones here, not all; method: immunoSEQ multiplex PCR. The sample includes about 1.5 million clones, under 99% of them seen just once. The sample comprised naive CD4+ T cells sorted from blood. The subset denotes: CD45RA+ positively selected. This sequence joins TRBV27 and TRBJ2-1, with 9 bases aligning to TRBD2. This sequence was found in a man aged 25 to 40 in good health. DNA for the CDR3: TGTGCCAGCAGTTTATCTGGCGGGAGGGGGGGGAATGAGCAGTTCTTC. It encodes CASSLSGGRGGNEQFF.